This TCR beta chain came from a study of cytomegalovirus exposure and HLA in healthy donors. V lost 0 bases and J lost 0; bases outside the gene matches: 3. The CDR3 spans 16 residues. From germline, CDR1 is GTSNPN and CDR2 SVGIG (reference sequence). Study-wide findings and caveats: Most sequenced TCRs were rare (though some public TCRs occurred in many donors). Among TCR beta chains, those listed as cytomegalovirus-associated numbered fewer than 200.

TCRdb's copy holds only in-frame clones and misses some; the assay was immunoSEQ multiplex PCR. The table shows more than 85,000 clones, with approximately 90% occurring only once. To note about this clone: As yet, its antigen is unknown.

The V and J genes are TRBV30 and TRBJ2-2; 8 nucleotides match TRBD2. The sample taken for sequencing was PBMCs. This TCR came from a young woman in good health and CMV-seronegative. CDR3 amino acids: CAWSVWGLANTGELFF. As DNA, the CDR3 is TGTGCCTGGAGTGTTTGGGGACTAGCGAACACCGGGGAGCTGTTTTTT. Combining the CDR3 with reference TRBV30 and TRBJ2-2 gives the whole variable domain SQTIHQWPATLVQPVGSPLSLECTVEGTSNPNLYWYRQAAGRGLQLLFYSVGIGQISSEVPQNLSASRPQDRQFILSSKKLLLSDSGFYLCAWSVWGLANTGELFFGEGSRLTVL.